Each of the 9 T cell receptor beta chains below was sequenced from the same sample in a study of cytomegalovirus exposure and HLA in healthy donors. The PCR used 60 Vbeta and 13 Jbeta primers. This table comes from immunoSEQ multiplex PCR, and its TCRdb copy is limited to in-frame clones, with some not included. This table has 150,000 to 200,000 clones, 75% to 80% appearing once. The material sequenced was PBMCs. Every receptor here comes from a middle-aged man in good health and CMV-seropositive.

The table lists this clone with a few counts. The chain has TRBV11-2 and TRBJ2-3; no reliable D call. V dropped 5 bases and J dropped 6 bases, with 12 bases sitting between them. From germline, CDR1 is SGHAT and CDR2 FQNNGV. This CDR3 comprises 13 residues. CDR3 protein: CASSPGTRDTQYF. CDR3 in DNA: TGTGCCAGCAGCCCAGGCACGCGCGATACGCAGTATTTT.

The V and J genes are TRBV5-6 and TRBJ1-2, with D possibly TRBD1 on 5 matching bases. The V gene's germline CDR1 is SGHDT and CDR2 YYEEEE. The V end lost 7 bases, the J end lost 4 bases, and 20 bases lay between the germline ends. The CDR3 is 15 residues long. CDR3 DNA: TGTGCCAGCGAGCCAGGGCACCTCATTACCTATGGCTACACCTTC. Translating it yields CASEPGHLITYGYTF.

The chain joins TRBV2 to TRBJ2-5; tentatively, D is TRBD1 (6 bases). The CDR3 has 14 amino acids. CDR1 and CDR2 from the germline V gene are SNHLY and FYNNEI. V dropped 5 bases and J dropped 0 bases, with 10 bases sitting between them. In DNA, the CDR3 is TGTGCCAGCAGTTTCGGGACATACCAAGAGACCCAGTACTTC. Its translation is CASSFGTYQETQYF.

DNA for the CDR3: TGCGCCAGCAGTTCAGACAGGGTGGGGAAGGGGACCCAGTACTTC. Its protein product is CASSSDRVGKGTQYF. The chain couples TRBV5-1 to TRBJ2-5, with 7 bases fitting TRBD1. The CDR3 length is 15 residues. Losses at the gene ends were 5 bases for V and 7 bases for J; bases not matched to a gene: 14. Germline V CDR1 and CDR2: SGHRS, YFSETQ. The full variable domain, completed using reference TRBV5-1 and TRBJ2-5, is KAGVTQTPRYLIKTRGQQVTLSCSPISGHRSVSWYQQTPGQGLQFLFEYFSETQRNKGNFPGRFSGRQFSNSRSEMNVSTLELGDSALYLCASSSDRVGKGTQYFGPGTRLLVL.

The chain uses TRBV10-2 and TRBJ2-2, with TRBD2 identical over 7 bases. The germline V gene encodes CDR1 WSHSY and CDR2 SAAADI. This CDR3 region has 14 residues. After removal of 10 bases from V and 2 bases from J, the junction contained 7 bases not matched to a gene. CDR3 in DNA: TGCGCCACACTCCGGGGGGTAAACACCGGGGAGCTGTTTTTT. Protein sequence: CATLRGVNTGELFF.

With regard to this clone: The junction departs from germline at one end; a sequencing error may be responsible. The rearrangement uses TRBV7-9 and TRBJ2-3; 12 bases are a match to TRBD2. Germline CDR1 SEHNR, CDR2 FQNEAQ (reference sequence). There are 17 residues in the CDR3. CDR3 bases: TGTTCCAGCAGCTTAGCTAGGACTAGCGGGATTGCAGATACGCAGTATTTT. This codes for CSSSLARTSGIADTQYF.

This clone appeared a few times. The gene calls are TRBV7-9 and TRBJ2-3; 13 positions match TRBD2. The ends lost 5 bases at V and 2 bases at J; junction bases unmatched: 10. The CDR3 contains 18 residues. In germline, CDR1 is SEHNR, CDR2 FQNEAQ (reference sequence). CDR3 coding DNA: TGTGCCAGCAGCCCCTGGGAGGGGACTAGCGGGAACACAGATACGCAGTATTTT. This sequence encodes CASSPWEGTSGNTDTQYF.

This chain uses TRBV7-2 with TRBJ2-7; tentative D call: TRBD1 (6 bases). The V and J ends lost 4 bases and 4 bases respectively, with 23 bases between them. The CDR3 totals 17 residues. The germline CDR1 and CDR2 sequences are SGHTA and FQGNSA. Here the CDR3 reads CASSSQINTGTQYEQYF. DNA for the CDR3: TGTGCCAGCAGCTCCCAAATAAATACAGGGACGCAGTACGAGCAGTACTTC.

The gene calls are TRBV18 and TRBJ1-4; possible D gene TRBD1, 6 bases. Germline V gives CDR1 KGHSH, CDR2 LQKENI. The CDR3 loop spans 14 amino acids. Trimming took off 4 bases at V and 3 bases at J, with 9 bases between the two ends. CDR3 nucleotides: TGTGCCAGCTCACTCGGGACATCTAATGAAAAACTGTTTTTT. Protein: CASSLGTSNEKLFF.